Listed below are T cell receptor beta chains from one sample, sequenced in a study of cytotoxic CD8 clonotypes in ibrutinib-treated CLL. Only in-frame clones appear in the TCRdb table, and some are missing; sequencing was by immunoSEQ multiplex PCR. Counted here are about 140,000 clones, 75% to 85% occurring once; the ten biggest clones make up 6.5% to 8%. This material consisted of PBMCs, taken after 36 months of ibrutinib treatment. These receptors originate from a human donor with chronic lymphocytic leukemia. The CDR3 runs from the conserved cysteine through the conserved F or W. A D gene is named only where the DNA matches it firmly. Where a row states a size, it is once, few, many or the class of an expanded clone; other rows omit it.

NA	TRBV27	TRBJ2-7	TRBD1	CASSLRWTGPYEQYF	TGTGCCAGCAGTTTGCGGTGGACAGGGCCCTACGAGCAGTACTTC
NA	TRBV4-1	TRBJ1-6	TRBD1	CASSRDSRGSYNSPLHF	TGCGCCAGCAGCCGGGACAGCCGGGGCTCCTATAATTCACCCCTCCACTTT
NA	TRBV2	TRBJ2-3	NA	CASSDGRTLTDTQYF	TGTGCCAGCAGTGACGGTCGGACACTAACAGATACGCAGTATTTT
NA	TRBV4-1	TRBJ1-1	TRBD1	CASSRQGSTEAFF	TGCGCCAGCAGCCGACAGGGAAGCACTGAAGCTTTCTTT
few	TRBV18	TRBJ2-7	TRBD2	CASSPVSGGEQYF	TGTGCCAGCTCACCAGTTTCGGGAGGCGAGCAGTACTTC
once	TRBV11-2	TRBJ1-2	NA	CASSSGWQGTGGYTF	TGTGCCAGCAGCTCCGGTTGGCAGGGAACTGGGGGCTACACCTTC
NA	TRBV9	TRBJ1-1	NA	CASSVGVRKNTEAFF	TGTGCCAGCAGCGTAGGGGTACGGAAAAACACTGAAGCTTTCTTT
NA	TRBV18	TRBJ2-1	TRBD2	CASSPPASGDRGQFF	TGTGCCAGCTCACCACCGGCTAGCGGGGACCGAGGGCAGTTCTTC
NA	TRBV18	TRBJ1-2	NA	CASSLQDLNYGYTF	TGTGCCAGCTCACTACAGGACCTTAACTATGGCTACACCTTC
NA	TRBV7-9	TRBJ2-1	TRBD1	CASSDRAQSSYNEQFF	TGTGCCAGCAGCGACAGGGCCCAGAGCTCCTACAATGAGCAGTTCTTC
NA	TRBV5-6	TRBJ2-3	NA	CASSEGTDTQYF	TGTGCCAGCAGCGAGGGGACAGATACGCAGTATTTT
NA	TRBV6-5	TRBJ2-2	NA	CASSYLATGELFF	TGTGCCAGCAGTTACCTAGCGACCGGGGAGCTGTTTTTT
few	TRBV29-1	TRBJ1-2	TRBD1	CSALMWTGTYTF	TGCAGCGCCCTCATGTGGACAGGGACCTACACCTTC
NA	TRBV27	TRBJ1-5	NA	CASSLSGLSNQPQHF	TGTGCCAGCAGTTTATCCGGTCTTAGCAATCAGCCCCAGCATTTT
NA	TRBV5-1	TRBJ1-5	NA	CASSQGTSDSNQPQHF	TGCGCCAGCAGCCAAGGGACAAGCGATAGCAATCAGCCCCAGCATTTT
NA	TRBV2	TRBJ2-3	NA	CASSDPNTDTQYF	TGTGCCAGCAGTGACCCAAACACAGATACGCAGTATTTT
NA	TRBV5-6	TRBJ2-1	NA	CASSLSLQVPYNEQFF	TGTGCCAGCAGCTTGAGCCTTCAGGTACCCTACAATGAGCAGTTCTTC
NA	TRBV6-1	TRBJ1-2	NA	CASSEILGFSGGYTF	TGTGCCAGCAGTGAAATTTTAGGCTTCTCTGGGGGCTACACCTTC
few	TRBV18	TRBJ1-1	NA	CASSPPHPNTEAFF	TGTGCCAGCTCACCACCTCATCCGAACACTGAAGCTTTCTTT
once	TRBV27	TRBJ2-1	NA	CASSFNSANEQFF	TGTGCCAGCAGTTTTAATAGTGCCAATGAGCAGTTCTTC
once	TRBV15	TRBJ1-2	NA	CATSLGHREYGYTF	TGTGCCACCAGCTTGGGGCACAGGGAGTATGGCTACACCTTC
NA	TRBV18	TRBJ1-4	TRBD1	CASSGQGIITNEKLFF	TGTGCCAGCTCCGGACAGGGTATTATAACTAATGAAAAACTGTTTTTT
NA	TRBV2	TRBJ1-2	NA	CASSEALRGGYTF	TGTGCCAGCAGTGAAGCCCTTAGAGGTGGCTACACCTTC
NA	TRBV30	TRBJ1-5	TRBD1	CAWSVLGQGIQPQHF	TGTGCCTGGAGTGTACTGGGACAGGGGATTCAGCCCCAGCATTTT